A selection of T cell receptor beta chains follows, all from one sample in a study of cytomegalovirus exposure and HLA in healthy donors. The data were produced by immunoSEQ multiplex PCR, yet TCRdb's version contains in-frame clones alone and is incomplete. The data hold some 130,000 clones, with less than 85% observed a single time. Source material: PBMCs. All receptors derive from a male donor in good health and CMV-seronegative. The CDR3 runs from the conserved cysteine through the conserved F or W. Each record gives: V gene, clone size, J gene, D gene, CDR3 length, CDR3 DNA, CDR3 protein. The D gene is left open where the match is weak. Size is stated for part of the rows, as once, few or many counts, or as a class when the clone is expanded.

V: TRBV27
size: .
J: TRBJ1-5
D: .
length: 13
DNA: TGTGCCAGCAGTTTATTAAACAATCAGCCCCAGCATTTT
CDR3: CASSLLNNQPQHF

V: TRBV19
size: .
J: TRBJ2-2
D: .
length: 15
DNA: TGTGCCAGTAGTAATTTGACTCTGAACACCGGGGAGCTGTTTTTT
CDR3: CASSNLTLNTGELFF

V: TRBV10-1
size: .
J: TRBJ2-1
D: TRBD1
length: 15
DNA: TGCGCCAGCAGTGTATCGGGACAGGGGATCGATGAGCAGTTCTTC
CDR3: CASSVSGQGIDEQFF

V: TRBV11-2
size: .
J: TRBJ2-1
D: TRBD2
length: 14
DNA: TGTGCCAGCAGCTTTTCCGGGACTAGCGATGAGCAGTTCTTC
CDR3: CASSFSGTSDEQFF

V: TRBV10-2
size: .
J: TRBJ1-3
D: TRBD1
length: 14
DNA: TGCGCCAGCAGGAAGACAGGGGCTGGAAACACCATATATTTT
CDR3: CASRKTGAGNTIYF

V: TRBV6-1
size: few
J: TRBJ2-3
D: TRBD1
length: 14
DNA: TGTGCCAGTGGGGACAGGGGGCTAGGAGATACGCAGTATTTT
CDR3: CASGDRGLGDTQYF

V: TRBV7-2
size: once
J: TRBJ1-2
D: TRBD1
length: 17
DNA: TGTGCCAGCAGCTTAGATAGCGCACAGGGGGCGCGATATGGCTACACCTTC
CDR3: CASSLDSAQGARYGYTF

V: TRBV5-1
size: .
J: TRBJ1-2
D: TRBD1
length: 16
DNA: TGCGCCAGCAGCTTAGATGGGGGGACAGTGAACTATGGCTACACCTTC
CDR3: CASSLDGGTVNYGYTF

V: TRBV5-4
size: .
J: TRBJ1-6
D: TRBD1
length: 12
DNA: TGTGCCACCCGGACAGGGGGATCACCCCTCCACTTT
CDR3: CATRTGGSPLHF

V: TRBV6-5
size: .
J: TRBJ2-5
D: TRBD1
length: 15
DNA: TGTGCCAGCAGTCTAGAGACAGGGTCGGCGGAGACCCAGTACTTC
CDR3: CASSLETGSAETQYF

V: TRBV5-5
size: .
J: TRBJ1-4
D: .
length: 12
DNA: TGTGCCAGCAGCTTGGTTGAAGGGGAACTGTTTTTT
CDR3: CASSLVEGELFF

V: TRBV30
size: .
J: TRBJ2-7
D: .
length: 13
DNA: TGTGCCTGGAGAAACAGGACAGCCTACGAGCAGTACTTC
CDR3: CAWRNRTAYEQYF

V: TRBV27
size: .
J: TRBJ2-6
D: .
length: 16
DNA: TGTGCCAGCAGTTTATGGCGGGGGCCAGGGGCCAACGTCCTGACTTTC
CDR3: CASSLWRGPGANVLTF

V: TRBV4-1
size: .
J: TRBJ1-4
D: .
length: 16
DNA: TGCGCCAGCAGCCAAGAGGCGGGGGGCTGGAATGAAAAACTGTTTTTT
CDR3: CASSQEAGGWNEKLFF

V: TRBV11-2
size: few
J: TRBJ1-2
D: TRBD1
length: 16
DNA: TGTGCCAGCAGTTCCCCCGCGGGACAGGGGGACTATGGCTACACCTTC
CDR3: CASSSPAGQGDYGYTF

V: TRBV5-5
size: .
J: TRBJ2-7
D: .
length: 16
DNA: TGTGCCAGCAGCTTGGCCGCGGCTAGATTGTTATGGGAGCAGTACTTC
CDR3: CASSLAAARLLWEQYF

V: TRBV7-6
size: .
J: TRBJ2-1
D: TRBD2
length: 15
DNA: TGTGCCAGCAGCATCCTAGCGGGGGGCTTCAATGAGCAGTTCTTC
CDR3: CASSILAGGFNEQFF

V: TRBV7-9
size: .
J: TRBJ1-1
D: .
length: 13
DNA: TGTGCCAGCAGCCCCTGGCAGAACACTGAAGCTTTCTTT
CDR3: CASSPWQNTEAFF

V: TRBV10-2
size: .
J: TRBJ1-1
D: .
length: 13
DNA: TGCGCCAGCAGTGTAGGGGGTATCGCTGAAGCTTTCTTT
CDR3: CASSVGGIAEAFF

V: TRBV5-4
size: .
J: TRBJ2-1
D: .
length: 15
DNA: TGTGCCACCAGGTGGTGGGGGGGCAGAATGAATGAGCAGTTCTTC
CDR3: CATRWWGGRMNEQFF

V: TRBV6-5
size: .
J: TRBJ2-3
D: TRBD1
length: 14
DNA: TGTGCCAGCAGTTACTTCGACACAGGGGGCACGCAGTATTTT
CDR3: CASSYFDTGGTQYF

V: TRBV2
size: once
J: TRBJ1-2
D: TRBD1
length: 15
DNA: TGTGCCAGCGGTGGGCGCAGGGGGCAAATCTATGGCTACACCTTC
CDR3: CASGGRRGQIYGYTF

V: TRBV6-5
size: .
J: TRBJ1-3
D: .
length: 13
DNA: TGTGCCAGCAGTTCCTGGACACCCAACACCATATATTTT
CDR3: CASSSWTPNTIYF

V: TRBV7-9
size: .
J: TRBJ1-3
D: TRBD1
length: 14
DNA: TGTGCCAGCAGCACGACAGGGTCTGGAAGCACCATATATTTT
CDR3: CASSTTGSGSTIYF

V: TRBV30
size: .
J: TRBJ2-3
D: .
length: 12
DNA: TGTGCCTGGAGCCCACCCAGAAATACGCAGTATTTT
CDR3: CAWSPPRNTQYF

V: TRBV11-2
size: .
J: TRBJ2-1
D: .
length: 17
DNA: TGTGCCGGCAGCTTACAGGTTTTCGGTCCCCACTACAATGAGCAGTTCTTC
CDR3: CAGSLQVFGPHYNEQFF

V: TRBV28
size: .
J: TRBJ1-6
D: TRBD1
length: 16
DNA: TGTGCCAGCAGTCCCACAGGGGGTAGAAATAATTCACCCCTCCATTTT
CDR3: CASSPTGGRNNSPLHF

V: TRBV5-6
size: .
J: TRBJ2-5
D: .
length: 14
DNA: TGTGCCAGCAGCTCACAACGCGGGCACGAGACCCAGTACTTC
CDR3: CASSSQRGHETQYF

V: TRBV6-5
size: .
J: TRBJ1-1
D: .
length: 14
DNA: TGTGCCAGCAGCCTGCATGAGATGAACACTGAAGCTTTCTTT
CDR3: CASSLHEMNTEAFF

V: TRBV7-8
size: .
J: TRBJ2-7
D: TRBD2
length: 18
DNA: TGTGCCAGCAGCTTCTCCGGGACTAGCCTCGTAGTCGCCTACGAGCAGTACTTC
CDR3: CASSFSGTSLVVAYEQYF

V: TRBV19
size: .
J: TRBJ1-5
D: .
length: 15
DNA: TGTGCCAGTAGTATATCGGGAAATAGCAATCAGCCCCAGCATTTT
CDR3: CASSISGNSNQPQHF

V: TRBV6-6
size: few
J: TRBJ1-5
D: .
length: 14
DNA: TGTGCCAGCAGATTCTCAGGGGGCAATCAGCCCCAGCATTTT
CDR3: CASRFSGGNQPQHF

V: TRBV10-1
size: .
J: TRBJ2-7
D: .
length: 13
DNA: TGCGCCAGCGGGGTCGGACAGAACTACGAGCAGTACTTC
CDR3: CASGVGQNYEQYF

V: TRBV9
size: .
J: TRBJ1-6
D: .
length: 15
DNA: TGTGCCAGCAGCGTAGGTCCCTCAAACGGTTCACCCCTCCACTTT
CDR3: CASSVGPSNGSPLHF

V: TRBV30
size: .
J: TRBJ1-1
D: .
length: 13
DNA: TGTGCCTGGAAAGAGGTGTGGCGCTCGGAAGCTTTCTTT
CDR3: CAWKEVWRSEAFF

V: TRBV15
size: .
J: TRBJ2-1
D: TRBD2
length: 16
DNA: TGTGCCACCAGCAGCAGACTTAGCGGGATCTACAATGAGCAGTTCTTC
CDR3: CATSSRLSGIYNEQFF

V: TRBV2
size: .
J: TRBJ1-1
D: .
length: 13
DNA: TGTGCCAGCAGTGTCCAGGGGAACACTGAAGCTTTCTTT
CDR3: CASSVQGNTEAFF

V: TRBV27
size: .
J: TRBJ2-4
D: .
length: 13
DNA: TGTGCCAGCAGTACTCCCAGGGGAAACATTCAGTACTTC
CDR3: CASSTPRGNIQYF

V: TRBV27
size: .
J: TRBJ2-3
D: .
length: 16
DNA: TGTGCCAGCAGTTTATCGGGACTTGTTAGCACAGATACGCAGTATTTT
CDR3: CASSLSGLVSTDTQYF

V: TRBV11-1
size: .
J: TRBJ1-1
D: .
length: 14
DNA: TGTGCCAGCAGCTTAGAACAGGGGAACACTGAAGCTTTCTTT
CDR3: CASSLEQGNTEAFF

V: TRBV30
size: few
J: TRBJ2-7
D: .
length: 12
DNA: TGTGCCTGGACCCGGTCGTCCTACGAGCAGTACTTC
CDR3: CAWTRSSYEQYF

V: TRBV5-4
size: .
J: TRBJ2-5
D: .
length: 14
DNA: TGTGCCAGCAGCTTGGATGCGGACCAAGAGACCCAGTACTTC
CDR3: CASSLDADQETQYF

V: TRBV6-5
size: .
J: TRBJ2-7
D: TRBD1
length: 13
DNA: TGTGCCAGCAGCGGGACAGGGCTTCCCGAGCAGTACTTC
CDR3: CASSGTGLPEQYF

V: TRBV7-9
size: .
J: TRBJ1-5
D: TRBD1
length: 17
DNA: TGTGCCAGCAGCTCGTGGACAGGGGGCCGGAGCAATCAGCCCCAGCATTTT
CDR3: CASSSWTGGRSNQPQHF

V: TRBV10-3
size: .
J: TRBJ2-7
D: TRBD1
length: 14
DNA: TGTGCCATCAGAAAGGGACAGGGGGGCGAAGAGCAGTACTTC
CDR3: CAIRKGQGGEEQYF

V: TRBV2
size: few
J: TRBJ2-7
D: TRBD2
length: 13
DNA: TGTGCCAGCAGTGACGACGGGAGGCACGAGCAGTACTTC
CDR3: CASSDDGRHEQYF

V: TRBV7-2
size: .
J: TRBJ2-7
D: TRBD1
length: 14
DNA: TGTGCCAGCAGCCTGAGACAGGGGGGGTACGAGCAGTACTTC
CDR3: CASSLRQGGYEQYF